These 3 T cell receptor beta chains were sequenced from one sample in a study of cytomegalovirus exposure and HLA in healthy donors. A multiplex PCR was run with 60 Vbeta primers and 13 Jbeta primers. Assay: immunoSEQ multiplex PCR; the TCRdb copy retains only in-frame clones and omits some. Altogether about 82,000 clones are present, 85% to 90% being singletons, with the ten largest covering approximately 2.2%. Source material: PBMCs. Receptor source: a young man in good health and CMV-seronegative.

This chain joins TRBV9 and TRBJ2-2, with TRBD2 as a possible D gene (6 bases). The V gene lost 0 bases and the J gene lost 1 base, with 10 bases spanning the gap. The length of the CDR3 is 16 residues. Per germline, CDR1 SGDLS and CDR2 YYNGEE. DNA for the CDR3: TGTGCCAGCAGCGTAGCGACGGGAGTGAACACCGGGGAGCTGTTTTTT. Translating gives CASSVATGVNTGELFF.

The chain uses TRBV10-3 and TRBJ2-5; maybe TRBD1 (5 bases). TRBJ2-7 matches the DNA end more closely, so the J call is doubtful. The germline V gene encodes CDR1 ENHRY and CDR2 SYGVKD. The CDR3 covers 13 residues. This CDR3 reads CAIRPDSVYEQYF. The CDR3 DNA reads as TGTGCCATCAGACCCGACAGCGTTTACGAGCAGTACTTC.

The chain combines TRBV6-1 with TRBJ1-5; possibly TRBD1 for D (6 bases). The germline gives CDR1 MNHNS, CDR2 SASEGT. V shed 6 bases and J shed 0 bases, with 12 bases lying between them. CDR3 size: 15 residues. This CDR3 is CASSKTGASNQPQHF. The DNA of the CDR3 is TGTGCCAGCAGCAAGACAGGAGCTAGCAATCAGCCCCAGCATTTT.